This T cell receptor (beta chain) is from a study of T cells after yellow fever vaccination. In TCRdb, the 5' RACE reads were re-called with MiXCR into one record per CDR3 protein. Of nearly 350,000 distinct CDR3 sequences listed, approximately 8% are singletons. Many counts were recorded for this clonotype. Germline-derived CDR1 and CDR2 are DFQATT and SNEGSKA (reference sequence). Trimming took 4 bases from V and 2 from J, leaving 12 bases between them. This CDR3 region has 14 residues. The TCR sequence derives from a man aged 18 to 29 who received the YFV17D yellow fever vaccine. This sequence joins TRBV20-1 and TRBJ2-1; D perhaps matches TRBD2 (6 bases). Sequencing was performed on PBMCs, taken roughly seven weeks after the first yellow fever vaccination. The CDR3 here is CSAKLWGAYNEQFF. The DNA of the CDR3 is TGCAGTGCTAAACTCTGGGGGGCCTACAATGAGCAGTTCTTC.